The T cell receptor (beta chain) described here comes from a study of spatial heterogeneity in lung cancer. This clonotype was recorded many times. The library was prepared for alpha chains; this beta chain is a stray read, so its frequency means little. TCRdb re-derived calls from the 5' RACE reads in MiXCR, one entry per CDR3 protein. The table includes around 14,000 distinct CDR3 sequences, 3.6% detected once. Germline V gene sequence: CDR1 SGHTA, CDR2 FQGNSA. The V segment lost 5 bases and the J segment 4 bases; nucleotides outside the gene matches: 6. The length of the CDR3 is 16 residues. Time point given: sample taken at primary tumor resection. Some 72 TRACERx patients with early, untreated non-small cell lung cancer donated samples. Without sorting, whole RNA was sequenced from tumor, nontumor lung or frozen PBMC.

The sequences come from normal lung tissue next to the tumor, collected at surgery. The origin of this receptor is a male donor with early-stage non-small cell lung cancer. The genes are TRBV7-2 and TRBJ2-3, with TRBD2 matching 13 bases. For the CDR3, the DNA is TGTGCCAGCAGCGATACTAGCGGGAGGGCCGCAGATACGCAGTATTTT. It encodes CASSDTSGRAADTQYF.